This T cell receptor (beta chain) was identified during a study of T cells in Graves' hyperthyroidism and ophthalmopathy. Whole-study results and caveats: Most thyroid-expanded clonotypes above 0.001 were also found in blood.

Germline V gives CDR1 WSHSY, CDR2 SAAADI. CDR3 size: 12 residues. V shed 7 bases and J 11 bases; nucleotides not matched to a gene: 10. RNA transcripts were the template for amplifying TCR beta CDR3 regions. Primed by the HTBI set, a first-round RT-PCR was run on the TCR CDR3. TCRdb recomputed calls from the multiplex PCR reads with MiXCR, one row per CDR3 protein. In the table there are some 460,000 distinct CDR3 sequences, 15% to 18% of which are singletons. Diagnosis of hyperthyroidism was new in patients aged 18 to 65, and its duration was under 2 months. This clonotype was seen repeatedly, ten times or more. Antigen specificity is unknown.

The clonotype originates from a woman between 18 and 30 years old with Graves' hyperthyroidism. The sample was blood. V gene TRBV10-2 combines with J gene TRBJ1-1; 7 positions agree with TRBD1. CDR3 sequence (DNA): TGCGCCAGCAAATTGGGACAGTTTCGCGCTTTCTTT. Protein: CASKLGQFRAFF.